This TCR beta chain was sequenced in a study of control samples from healthy donors and cancer patients. V trimming: 4 bases; J trimming: 7 bases; junction bases outside the gene matches: 6. The CDR3 spans 15 residues. Germline assignment: CDR1 SGHKS and CDR2 YYEKEE (reference sequence). Clones were read by immunoSEQ multiplex PCR, and TCRdb kept only the in-frame ones, dropping some. Of over 100,000 clones listed, about 87% are singletons. The sample taken for sequencing was blood. The receptor was isolated from a man aged 35 to 55 in good health. This chain links TRBV5-5 with TRBJ2-1; the match to TRBD2 covers 12 bases. The CDR3 loop reads CASSPSGGALNEQFF. CDR3 DNA sequence: TGTGCCAGCAGCCCTAGCGGGGGGGCCTTAAATGAGCAGTTCTTC. Complete variable domain (other parts from reference TRBV5-5 and TRBJ2-1): DAGVTQSPTHLIKTRGQQVTLRCSPISGHKSVSWYQQVLGQGPQFIFQYYEKEERGRGNFPDRFSARQFPNYSSELNVNALLLGDSALYLCASSPSGGALNEQFFGPGTRLTVL.